Following are 7 T cell receptor beta chains from one sample sequenced in a study of T cell responses to AZD1222 COVID-19 vaccine. TCRdb keeps only in-frame clones here, not all; method: immunoSEQ multiplex PCR. The repertoire holds tens of thousands of clones, with about 91% as singletons. This sample comprised peripheral blood, obtained on day 0 of AZD1222 vaccination. These receptors were collected from an adult in good health.

The chain recombines TRBV2 with TRBJ2-4; 7 bases map to TRBD1. Germline-derived CDR1 and CDR2 are SNHLY and FYNNEI. V was pared by 6 bases and J by 0 bases, with 26 bases of the junction left unmatched. The CDR3 is made up of 22 amino acids. CDR3 residues: CASRYQGVWVPPHDLAKNIQYF. The CDR3 DNA sequence: TGTGCCAGCAGGTACCAGGGGGTTTGGGTCCCGCCGCATGATCTAGCCAAAAACATTCAGTACTTC.

The rearrangement uses TRBV5-1 and TRBJ1-6, with unresolved D. The germline gives CDR1 SGHRS, CDR2 YFSETQ. This CDR3 spans 12 amino acids. V lost 4 bases and J 9 bases, leaving 8 bases between the germline ends. The CDR3 loop is CASSPGGSPLHF. As DNA, the CDR3 is TGCGCCAGCAGCCCCGGAGGTTCACCCCTCCACTTT.

The chain links TRBV30 to TRBJ1-2, with 9 bases identical to TRBD1. Looked up from germline, CDR1 is GTSNPN and CDR2 is SVGIG (reference sequence). V shed 1 base, J shed 6 bases, and the junction held 0 bases outside the gene matches. The CDR3 is 12 residues long. For the CDR3, the DNA is TGTGCCTGGAGTGGGACAGGGGATGGCTACACCTTC. Translated, it gives CAWSGTGDGYTF.

The chain carries TRBV4-1 and TRBJ1-5, with 8 bases matching TRBD1. Germline CDR1 MGHRA, CDR2 YSYEKL. The CDR3 has 17 residues. V shed 3 bases, J shed 2 bases, and the junction held 9 bases outside the gene matches. CDR3: CASSHGQGAVGNQPQHF. The CDR3 DNA reads TGCGCCAGCAGCCACGGGCAGGGGGCTGTTGGCAATCAGCCCCAGCATTTT.

V is TRBV2 and J is TRBJ2-2; TRBD2 might be the D (5 bases). Germline-derived CDR1 and CDR2 are SNHLY and FYNNEI. V gave up 9 bases and J gave up 6 bases, with 20 bases separating them. The CDR3 runs to 15 residues. This chain's CDR3 is CASTTDGLGPGELFF. In nucleotides, the CDR3 is TGTGCCAGTACTACAGACGGACTCGGCCCCGGGGAGCTGTTTTTT. The variable domain in full, completed from reference TRBV2 and TRBJ2-2, reads EPEVTQTPSHQVTQMGQEVILRCVPISNHLYFYWYRQILGQKVEFLVSFYNNEISEKSEIFDDQFSVERPDGSNFTLKIRSTKLEDSAMYFCASTTDGLGPGELFFGEGSRLTVL.

The chain couples TRBV18 to TRBJ1-2; D gene ambiguous. The CDR3 has 14 amino acids. CDR1 and CDR2 from the germline V gene are KGHSH and LQKENI. V lost 3 bases and J 4 bases, leaving 12 bases between the germline ends. In DNA, the CDR3 is TGTGCCAGCTCACCCCCGACCGAATCCTATGGCTACACCTTC. It specifies CASSPPTESYGYTF.

A single count supports this clone. This chain joins TRBV6-5 and TRBJ1-1; tentatively, D is TRBD1 (5 bases). There are 14 residues in the CDR3. V was pared by 7 bases and J by 2 bases, with 14 bases between. CDR1 is MNHEY, CDR2 SVGAGI, per germline. CDR3: CASIFRGGNTEAFF. CDR3 coding DNA: TGTGCCAGCATTTTTCGGGGGGGAAACACTGAAGCTTTCTTT.